The 29 T cell receptor beta chains in this list originate from one sample, sequenced in a study of T cell responses to AZD1222 COVID-19 vaccine. This table comes from immunoSEQ multiplex PCR, and its TCRdb copy is limited to in-frame clones, with some not included. The sample gives 150,000 to 200,000 clones, around 94% of which show up once; 0.6% to 0.7% is in the top ten. The specimen comprised peripheral blood, sampled on day 0 of AZD1222 vaccination. Every receptor here comes from an adult in good health.

This chain joins TRBV27 and TRBJ2-7, with TRBD2 identical over 12 bases. In germline, CDR1 is MNHEY, CDR2 SMNVEV (reference sequence). This CDR3 is built from 15 residues. Unmatched junction bases numbered 6, after V lost 5 bases and J lost 4 bases. The CDR3 sequence: CASSETSGSGYEQYF. The CDR3 bases are TGTGCCAGCAGTGAGACTAGCGGGAGCGGGTACGAGCAGTACTTC.

The rearrangement joins TRBV19 to TRBJ1-1; 7 bases align to TRBD1. CDR3 length: 14 residues. The junction had 3 bases not matched to a gene; V was cut back by 1 base and J by 4 bases. Per germline, CDR1 LNHDA and CDR2 SQIVND (reference sequence). The CDR3 DNA reads as TGTGCCAGTAGTATAGGGACAGGAACCACTGAAGCTTTCTTT. It encodes CASSIGTGTTEAFF.

This rearrangement joins TRBV7-2 to TRBJ2-1; 8 positions match TRBD1. Losses at the gene ends were 5 bases for V and 5 bases for J; bases not matched to a gene: 8. Per the germline V gene, CDR1 is SGHTA and CDR2 is FQGNSA. The CDR3 length is 15 residues. CDR3 DNA: TGTGCCAGCAGCCGCGGACAGGGACCAAACAATGAGCAGTTCTTC. Its translation: CASSRGQGPNNEQFF. Combining the CDR3 with reference TRBV7-2 and TRBJ2-1 gives the whole variable domain GAGVSQSPSNKVTEKGKDVELRCDPISGHTALYWYRQSLGQGLEFLIYFQGNSAPDKSGLPSDRFSAERTGGSVSTLTIQRTQQEDSAVYLCASSRGQGPNNEQFFGPGTRLTVL.

This clone was detected only once. The rearrangement joins TRBV18 to TRBJ2-1; 10 nucleotides align to TRBD2. Unmatched junction bases numbered 6, after V lost 5 bases and J lost 8 bases. The CDR3 loop spans 14 amino acids. The germline gives CDR1 KGHSH, CDR2 LQKENI. This CDR3 is CASSVAGGGDEQFF. DNA of the CDR3: TGTGCCAGCTCAGTAGCGGGAGGTGGGGATGAGCAGTTCTTC.

V is TRBV5-1 and J is TRBJ1-1; unclear D gene. V lost 0 bases, J lost 4 bases, and 10 bases lay in between. Looked up from germline, CDR1 is SGHRS and CDR2 is YFSETQ. This CDR3 region has 14 residues. The CDR3 protein is CASSLVPSGTEAFF. The CDR3 coding sequence is TGCGCCAGCAGCTTGGTGCCCTCGGGCACTGAAGCTTTCTTT.

In its sample, this clone was seen once. J is TRBJ1-2 and V is TRBV28, with 8 nucleotides matching TRBD1. Trimming cost V 6 bases and J 3 bases; bases outside gene matches: 6. CDR3 length: 14 amino acids. Germline CDR1 MDHEN, CDR2 SYDVKM. The CDR3 protein is CASRYRGRDYGYTF. CDR3 DNA: TGTGCCAGCAGATACAGGGGGAGGGACTATGGCTACACCTTC.

Note on this clone: The same CDR3 also results from other DNA sequences found in this sample. The chain combines TRBV6-1 with TRBJ1-1; D remains ambiguous. The V and J ends lost 2 bases and 0 bases respectively, with 10 bases between them. The germline V gene has CDR1 MNHNS and CDR2 SASEGT. CDR3 length: 15 residues. This chain's CDR3 is CASSESATLNTEAFF. In nucleotides, the CDR3 is TGTGCCAGCAGTGAATCGGCGACTCTGAACACTGAAGCTTTCTTT.

The chain combines TRBV6-6 with TRBJ1-6, with D unclear. Trimming stripped 6 bases from V and 0 bases from J, with 9 bases between. The germline V gene has CDR1 MNHNY and CDR2 SVGAGI (reference sequence). The CDR3 runs 15 residues. The CDR3 region has the DNA TGTGCCAGCAGCTCCGAAAGCTCCTATAATTCACCCCTCCACTTT. This sequence encodes CASSSESSYNSPLHF.

This rearrangement joins TRBV28 to TRBJ1-3; TRBD1 is a possible D gene (5 bases). Deletions cut 3 bases from V and 2 bases from J, with 14 bases between. Germline values: CDR1 MDHEN, CDR2 SYDVKM. This CDR3 is built from 16 residues. The DNA of the CDR3 is TGTGCCAGCAGTTTTGGCTTCCCAGGGCCTGGAAACACCATATATTTT. Protein: CASSFGFPGPGNTIYF.

The J gene is TRBJ1-1, the V gene TRBV30; D is ambiguous. The CDR3 consists of 11 residues. Germline values: CDR1 GTSNPN, CDR2 SVGIG (reference sequence). V was cut by 3 bases and J by 6 bases, with 8 bases left in between. DNA for the CDR3: TGTGCCTGGAGGCGGGGAGCTGAAGCTTTCTTT. It is translated as CAWRRGAEAFF.

This chain links TRBV6-5 with TRBJ1-6; no firm D call. The CDR3 length is 14 residues. V lost 10 bases, J lost 9 bases, and 19 bases lay in between. The germline CDR1 and CDR2 sequences are MNHEY and SVGAGI. This chain's CDR3 is CATTPGEGVSPLHF. As DNA, the CDR3 is TGTGCCACCACCCCCGGGGAAGGTGTTTCACCCCTCCACTTT.

The chain couples TRBV10-3 to TRBJ1-5, with D tentatively TRBD1 (6 bases). The CDR3 is 14 amino acids. Germline V CDR1 and CDR2: ENHRY, SYGVKD. V shed 11 bases and J shed 0 bases, with 14 bases lying between them. CDR3 nucleotide sequence: TGTGCCTCGACCCGGGACATTAGCAATCAGCCCCAGCATTTT. Translating it yields CASTRDISNQPQHF.

This clone has only a few counts. The genes are TRBV7-9 and TRBJ2-7, with 10 nucleotides matching TRBD1. The germline CDR1 and CDR2 sequences are SEHNR and FQNEAQ (reference sequence). V lost 4 bases and J lost 5; bases outside the gene matches: 2. This CDR3 is 13 amino acids long. The CDR3 protein is CASSSGTGDEQYF. In DNA, the CDR3 is TGTGCCAGCAGCTCCGGGACAGGGGACGAGCAGTACTTC.

The chain is built from TRBV19 and TRBJ1-6; no clear D. Germline CDR1 LNHDA, CDR2 SQIVND (reference sequence). The V end lost 3 bases, the J end lost 0 bases, and 9 bases lay between the germline ends. The CDR3 runs 16 residues. The CDR3 reads CASSIGRSSYNSPLHF. The CDR3 DNA is TGTGCCAGTAGTATCGGGCGGAGCTCCTATAATTCACCCCTCCACTTT. Complete variable domain (other parts from reference TRBV19 and TRBJ1-6): DGGITQSPKYLFRKEGQNVTLSCEQNLNHDAMYWYRQDPGQGLRLIYYSQIVNDFQKGDIAEGYSVSREKKESFPLTVTSAQKNPTAFYLCASSIGRSSYNSPLHFGNGTRLTVT.

This clone was seen a handful of times. The chain uses TRBV4-1 and TRBJ2-7; TRBD2 matches at 9 bases. Germline V gives CDR1 MGHRA, CDR2 YSYEKL. This CDR3 region has 15 residues. V was clipped by 0 bases and J by 6 bases; unmatched bases: 6. CDR3 region: CASSQDGGRDSEQYF. CDR3 bases: TGCGCCAGCAGCCAAGATGGCGGGAGGGATAGCGAGCAGTACTTC.

The V call is TRBV20-1, the J call TRBJ2-7; TRBD2 aligns across 8 bases. V dropped 3 bases and J dropped 9; count of bases not matched to a gene: 7. The CDR3 runs 12 residues. The germline CDR1 and CDR2 sequences are DFQATT and SNEGSKA (reference sequence). The CDR3 bases are TGCAGTGCTAGTGCCGGACTAGCTGTGCAGTACTTC. Protein product: CSASAGLAVQYF.

This clone has only one observation. This rearrangement joins TRBV3-1 (or the pseudogene TRBV3-2) to TRBJ2-3; D not resolved. Germline-derived CDR1 and CDR2 are LGHDT and YNNKEL (reference sequence). Trimming stripped 4 bases from V and 2 bases from J, with 13 bases between. The CDR3 runs 15 residues. The CDR3 region is CASSPVAWVTDTQYF. The CDR3 DNA sequence: TGTGCCAGCAGCCCAGTGGCGTGGGTCACAGATACGCAGTATTTT.

The chain carries TRBV27 and TRBJ1-5, with a tentative D call TRBD1 (5 bases). The CDR3 covers 13 residues. Germline V lookup: CDR1 MNHEY, CDR2 SMNVEV (reference sequence). V was clipped by 3 bases and J by 4 bases, with 7 bases between them. DNA for the CDR3: TGTGCCAGCAGTTTGGGGCCGAATCAGCCCCAGCATTTT. Its protein is CASSLGPNQPQHF.

The chain is built from TRBV2 and TRBJ1-2; 7 nucleotides match TRBD1. Germline CDR1 and CDR2: SNHLY and FYNNEI. Losses at the gene ends were 6 bases for V and 1 base for J; bases not matched to a gene: 11. The CDR3 spans 16 residues. CDR3: CASSDTTGDFNYGYTF. In DNA, the CDR3 is TGTGCCAGCAGCGATACTACAGGGGACTTTAACTATGGCTACACCTTC.

The V call is TRBV10-1, the J call TRBJ2-5, with D unclear. Trimming took 2 bases from V and 5 from J, leaving 9 bases between them. Germline CDR1 WNHNN, CDR2 SYGVQD (reference sequence). The CDR3 loop spans 13 amino acids. The CDR3 DNA sequence: TGCGCCAGCAGTGAGAACGCTAGGGAGACCCAGTACTTC. Amino acids: CASSENARETQYF.

The V call is TRBV3-1 (or the pseudogene TRBV3-2), the J call TRBJ2-2, with D uncertain. Trimming pared 4 bases from V and 6 bases from J, leaving 6 bases between. The CDR3 is 12 residues long. Germline CDR1 is LGHDT and CDR2 is YNNKEL (reference sequence). CDR3 nucleotide sequence: TGTGCCAGCAGCCCTCGAGCCGGGGAGCTGTTTTTT. This encodes CASSPRAGELFF.

This rearrangement joins TRBV9 to TRBJ1-2, with D perhaps matching TRBD1 (5 bases). V lost 4 bases to trimming and J lost 1 base, with 11 bases between them. This CDR3 has 14 residues. CDR1 SGDLS and CDR2 YYNGEE come from the germline V gene. CDR3 nucleotides: TGTGCCAGCAGCCCTACGCAGGGTAACTATGGCTACACCTTC. Translated: CASSPTQGNYGYTF. Full variable domain (remainder filled in from reference TRBV9 and TRBJ1-2): DSGVTQTPKHLITATGQRVTLRCSPRSGDLSVYWYQQSLDQGLQFLIQYYNGEERAKGNILERFSAQQFPDLHSELNLSSLELGDSALYFCASSPTQGNYGYTFGSGTRLTVV.

The genes are TRBV6-2 or TRBV6-3 and TRBJ2-1; no definite D call. The germline gives CDR1 MNHEY, CDR2 SVGEGT. The CDR3 is made up of 14 amino acids. The V end was cut by 2 bases, the J end by 9 bases, with 14 bases between. As DNA, the CDR3 is TGTGCCAGCAGTTACGCCAGACTTCGCAGTGAGCAGTTCTTC. Its protein is CASSYARLRSEQFF.

The chain combines TRBV3-1 (or the pseudogene TRBV3-2) with TRBJ2-7; no reliable D call. The V end lost 1 base, the J end lost 1 base, and 8 bases lay between the germline ends. The CDR3 has 14 residues. The V gene's germline CDR1 is LGHDT and CDR2 YNNKEL (reference sequence). CDR3 coding DNA: TGTGCCAGCAGCCAAGGCTTCGGATCCTACGAGCAGTACTTC. Protein: CASSQGFGSYEQYF.

The V gene is TRBV27, the J gene TRBJ2-2; D remains ambiguous. The V end lost 6 bases, the J end lost 5 bases, and 7 bases lay between the germline ends. Germline CDR1 and CDR2: MNHEY and SMNVEV (reference sequence). The CDR3 is 12 amino acids. The CDR3 here is CASSHPTGELFF. As DNA, the CDR3 is TGTGCCAGCAGCCACCCTACCGGGGAGCTGTTTTTT.

The chain joins TRBV28 to TRBJ2-1; weak D call: TRBD2 (6 bases). There are 15 residues in the CDR3. The V end was cut by 4 bases, the J end by 3 bases, with 13 bases between. Germline V gene sequence: CDR1 MDHEN, CDR2 SYDVKM. CDR3 coding DNA: TGTGCCAGCAGTTACGCATCGGGGGTCTACAATGAGCAGTTCTTC. Amino acids: CASSYASGVYNEQFF.

The chain employs TRBV15 and TRBJ1-2; D remains unclear. This CDR3 is built from 13 residues. Germline CDR1 and CDR2: LNHNV and YYDKDF (reference sequence). Between the trimmed V and J ends, which lost 0 bases and 6 bases, there was a span of 8 bases. Here the CDR3 reads CATSRDRGNGYTF. CDR3 DNA sequence: TGTGCCACCAGCAGAGATAGAGGGAATGGCTACACCTTC.

This clone occurred once. The chain uses TRBV6-5 and TRBJ2-7, with TRBD1 as a possible D gene (6 bases). CDR1 and CDR2 from the germline V gene are MNHEY and SVGAGI. The ends were cut back, 5 bases at V and 4 bases at J, with 12 bases in the middle. CDR3 length: 13 amino acids. CDR3 in DNA: TGTGCCAGCAGTCGGCACAGGGATTACGAGCAGTACTTC. Amino acid sequence: CASSRHRDYEQYF.

The chain combines TRBV21-1 with TRBJ2-5; no DNA check was done on the table's D call, TRBD1. TRBV21-1 is reported as a pseudogene. This CDR3 spans 16 amino acids. CDR3 sequence reads: CASSKALRTGEETQYF. Here the CDR3 DNA reads TGTGCCAGCAGCAAAGCGCTAAGGACAGGGGAAGAGACCCAGTACTTC.